The sequence of this T cell receptor beta chain was determined in a study of T-cell reconstitution after alpha-beta-depleted transplantation in children. In germline, CDR1 is MDHEN, CDR2 SYDVKM. The length of the CDR3 is 17 residues. It was with unique molecular identifiers that the TCRbeta library was prepared. TCRdb independently ran MiXCR on the PCR reads; one entry per CDR3 protein. The table lists about 240,000 distinct CDR3 sequences, about 25% of them singletons. This clonotype has a count of ten or more. Mismatch with germline at one junction end may stem from a read error. The gene calls are TRBV28 and TRBJ2-5, with 9 positions matching TRBD1. This material consisted of PBMCs, taken before TCRalphabeta/CD19-depleted stem cell transplant. This sequence was found in a girl aged 2-10 years with Fanconi anemia, due to receive a stem cell transplant. CDR3 residues: CASSPTPGTGIQGTQYF. Written as DNA, the CDR3 is TGTGCCAGCAGTCCGACGCCCGGGACAGGGATCCAAGGGACCCAGTACTTC.